The source of this T cell receptor (beta chain) is a study of neurological immune-mediated disorders. This clonotype appeared many times. Its target is unknown. Trimming shortened V by 4 bases and J by 6 bases, and 19 bases separated the two germline ends. This CDR3 has 15 amino acids. Germline loops: CDR1 KGHSH, CDR2 LQKENI. Notes on the study in general: HTLV-1-associated myelopathy ranked highest for TCR clonal expansion and multiple sclerosis lowest, beneath healthy controls.

With 10-nucleotide random UMIs included, cDNA was synthesized by 5'RACE. Every sequencing run gave over 180 million TCR-beta sequences, taken from 15-18 subjects. TCRdb used MiXCR to reprocess the 5' RACE reads, holding one entry per CDR3 protein. The table has tens of thousands of distinct CDR3 sequences, about 4% seen once. The sequenced material came from PBMCs. This receptor was identified in a man aged 45 to 65 with multiple sclerosis. The V and J genes are TRBV18 and TRBJ2-7; D is possibly TRBD1 or TRBD2 (5 bases each). As DNA, the CDR3 is TGTGCCAGCTCACTCCACCCGGGGCCCACTGGCGAGCAGTACTTC. Amino acid sequence: CASSLHPGPTGEQYF.